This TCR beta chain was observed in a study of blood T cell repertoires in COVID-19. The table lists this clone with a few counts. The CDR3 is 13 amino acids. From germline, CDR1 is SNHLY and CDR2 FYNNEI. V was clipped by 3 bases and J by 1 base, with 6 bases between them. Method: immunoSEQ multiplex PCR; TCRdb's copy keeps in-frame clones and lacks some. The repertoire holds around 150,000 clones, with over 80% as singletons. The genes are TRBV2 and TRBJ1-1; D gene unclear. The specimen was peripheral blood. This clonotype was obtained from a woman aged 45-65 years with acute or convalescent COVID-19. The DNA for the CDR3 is TGTGCCAGCAGTGAGAGGGAGAACACTGAAGCTTTCTTT. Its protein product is CASSERENTEAFF.